The 10 T cell receptor beta chains presented below share a single source sample, sequenced in a study of cytomegalovirus exposure and HLA in healthy donors. Assay: immunoSEQ multiplex PCR; the TCRdb copy retains only in-frame clones and omits some. Here the sample spans around 200,000 clones, roughly four fifths being singletons. The sequencing sample was made of PBMCs. The source is a woman aged 18-29 years in good health and CMV-seropositive.

This clone was picked up a small number of times. The chain uses TRBV27 and TRBJ1-1; D is undetermined. The germline V gene encodes CDR1 MNHEY and CDR2 SMNVEV (reference sequence). V lost 3 bases and J lost 5, with 10 bases in between. This CDR3 is 13 amino acids long. CDR3 in DNA: TGTGCCAGCAGTTTCTCCAGCGTTACTGAAGCTTTCTTT. Translation: CASSFSSVTEAFF.

The V call is TRBV6-5, the J call TRBJ2-1, with TRBD2 as a possible D gene (6 bases). V gave up 0 bases and J gave up 6 bases, with 15 bases separating them. The CDR3 length is 16 residues. CDR1 is MNHEY and CDR2 is SVGAGI in the germline V gene. CDR3 loop: CASSYSEITSSNEQFF. The CDR3 DNA follows: TGTGCCAGCAGTTACTCGGAAATTACTAGCAGCAATGAGCAGTTCTTC.

The V and J genes are TRBV18 and TRBJ2-5, with D uncertain. The germline V gene has CDR1 KGHSH and CDR2 LQKENI. Trimming stripped 6 bases from V and 2 bases from J, with 7 bases between. This CDR3 region has 12 residues. CDR3 residues: CASSVGQETQYF. CDR3 DNA: TGTGCCAGCTCGGTCGGTCAAGAGACCCAGTACTTC.

V and J are TRBV11-2 and TRBJ2-7, with D perhaps TRBD1 (6 bases). V was pared by 8 bases and J by 0 bases, with 11 bases between. Per the germline V gene, CDR1 is SGHAT and CDR2 is FQNNGV. The CDR3 loop spans 13 amino acids. CDR3 protein: CASRRDNSYEQYF. The CDR3 DNA sequence: TGTGCCAGCCGCCGGGACAACTCCTACGAGCAGTACTTC.

V usage is TRBV5-1 and J usage is TRBJ2-6; TRBD1 might be the D (6 bases). Germline values: CDR1 SGHRS, CDR2 YFSETQ. The CDR3 is 15 amino acids. Trimming cost V 4 bases and J 2 bases, with 10 bases left between them. DNA for the CDR3: TGCGCCAGCAGCCCACAGGGTACTGGGGCCAACGTCCTGACTTTC. It specifies CASSPQGTGANVLTF.

As to this clone: Other nucleotide sequences from this sample produce the same CDR3. The CDR3 DNA reads TGTGCCAGCTCCCGGGACAGGCGGTACTTC. Encoded protein: CASSRDRRYF. The chain is built from TRBV2 and TRBJ2-7, with 8 bases identical to TRBD1. The trim removed 8 bases at V and 12 bases at J, leaving 6 bases unmatched. Germline assignment: CDR1 SNHLY and CDR2 FYNNEI. The length of the CDR3 is 10 residues.

This clone was detected only a few times. This sequence joins TRBV6-5 and TRBJ1-5; D is perhaps TRBD1 (6 bases). This CDR3 is built from 15 residues. Trimming pared 6 bases from V and 6 bases from J, leaving 18 bases between. Germline-derived CDR1 and CDR2 are MNHEY and SVGAGI. This chain's CDR3 is CASSSSRGRGQPQHF. The CDR3 DNA follows: TGTGCCAGCAGCTCGAGCAGGGGAAGGGGTCAGCCCCAGCATTTT.

This sequence joins TRBV6-5 and TRBJ1-3, with 10 bases that match TRBD1. The CDR3 covers 14 residues. Germline V CDR1 and CDR2: MNHEY, SVGAGI. The ends lost 6 bases at V and 5 bases at J; junction bases unmatched: 4. CDR3 sequence reads: CASRPGQGRNTIYF. CDR3 DNA: TGTGCCAGCAGACCGGGACAGGGGAGAAACACCATATATTTT.

V gene TRBV5-4 combines with J gene TRBJ2-1; 13 nucleotides align to TRBD2. Trimming removed 4 bases from V and 0 bases from J; junction bases left unmatched: 10. The CDR3 has 19 amino acids. CDR1 is SGHNT and CDR2 is YYREEE in the germline V gene (reference sequence). The CDR3 spells CASSRPTSGGASSYNEQFF. The CDR3 coding sequence is TGTGCCAGCAGCCGCCCCACTAGCGGGGGGGCCTCCTCCTACAATGAGCAGTTCTTC.

The rearrangement joins TRBV9 to TRBJ2-1, with 9 positions matching TRBD2. The CDR3 is 16 amino acids. The germline CDR1 and CDR2 sequences are SGDLS and YYNGEE. Unmatched junction bases numbered 6, after V lost 5 bases and J lost 0 bases. The CDR3: CASSGIAGVSYNEQFF. The CDR3 DNA is TGTGCCAGCAGTGGGATAGCGGGGGTCTCCTACAATGAGCAGTTCTTC.